This T cell receptor (beta chain) emerged from a study of spatial heterogeneity in lung cancer. This CDR3 is built from 14 residues. Per germline, CDR1 SQVTM and CDR2 ANQGSEA. V gave up 4 bases and J gave up 5 bases; unmatched junction bases: 6. Sample time point: blood at routine non-recurrence follow-up after resection. TCRdb used MiXCR to reprocess the 5' RACE reads, holding one entry per CDR3 protein. The table shows 110,000 or so distinct CDR3 sequences, with approximately 11% occurring only once. V gene TRBV29-1 combines with J gene TRBJ2-2; 8 bases map to TRBD1. This TCR came from a female donor with early-stage non-small cell lung cancer. The sample consisted of PBMCs, taken at follow-up. CDR3 sequence: CSVVAGGRTGELFF. DNA of the CDR3: TGCAGCGTTGTTGCAGGGGGCCGGACCGGGGAGCTGTTTTTT.